This T cell receptor (beta chain) emerged from a study of blood T cell repertoires in COVID-19. Study processing details: Amplified reference gene primers provided the basis for estimating nucleated cell counts. Method: immunoSEQ multiplex PCR; TCRdb's copy keeps in-frame clones and lacks some. Clone size and V and J calls were adopted from that table, with D and trimming inferred from the DNA. The sample consists of a few hundred thousand clones, less than 90% of them appearing once. Trimming took off 3 bases at V and 5 bases at J, with 4 bases between the two ends. The CDR3 has 11 residues. Germline CDR1 and CDR2: SGHTA and FQGNSA.

The sample comprised peripheral blood. The receptor was derived from a man in his 60s who had recovered from COVID-19. This rearrangement joins TRBV7-2 to TRBJ1-1; D gene uncertain. CDR3 sequence (DNA): TGTGCCAGCAGCTTTAGTACTGAAGCTTTCTTT. This gives the protein CASSFSTEAFF. Supplemented by reference TRBV7-2 and TRBJ1-1, the full variable domain reads GAGVSQSPSNKVTEKGKDVELRCDPISGHTALYWYRQSLGQGLEFLIYFQGNSAPDKSGLPSDRFSAERTGGSVSTLTIQRTQQEDSAVYLCASSFSTEAFFGQGTRLTVV.